This T cell receptor beta chain was profiled in a study of preoperative IRX-2 immunotherapy in early breast cancer. Regarding treatment: preoperative locoregional IRX-2 cytokine immunotherapy. Preoperative locoregional IRX-2 cytokine immunotherapy was tested in the phase Ib source study. TCRdb's copy holds only in-frame clones and misses some; the assay was immunoSEQ multiplex PCR. The sample consists of fewer than 30,000 clones, around 90% of them appearing once. This CDR3 is 16 amino acids long. Germline V gene data show CDR1 as SGHVS and CDR2 as FNYEAQ. Comment on this clone: One end of the junction is discordant with germline, which a read error may explain.

This sample was obtained from a patient treated with IRX-2 immunotherapy. The TCR sequence derives from a human donor with breast cancer. V and J are TRBV7-6 and TRBJ2-5; possible D gene TRBD2, 6 bases. Here the CDR3 DNA reads TGTGCCAGCAGCCTAGCCGGGGGTAGGGCGTCGGAGACCCAGTACTTC. Amino acids: CASSLAGGRASETQYF.